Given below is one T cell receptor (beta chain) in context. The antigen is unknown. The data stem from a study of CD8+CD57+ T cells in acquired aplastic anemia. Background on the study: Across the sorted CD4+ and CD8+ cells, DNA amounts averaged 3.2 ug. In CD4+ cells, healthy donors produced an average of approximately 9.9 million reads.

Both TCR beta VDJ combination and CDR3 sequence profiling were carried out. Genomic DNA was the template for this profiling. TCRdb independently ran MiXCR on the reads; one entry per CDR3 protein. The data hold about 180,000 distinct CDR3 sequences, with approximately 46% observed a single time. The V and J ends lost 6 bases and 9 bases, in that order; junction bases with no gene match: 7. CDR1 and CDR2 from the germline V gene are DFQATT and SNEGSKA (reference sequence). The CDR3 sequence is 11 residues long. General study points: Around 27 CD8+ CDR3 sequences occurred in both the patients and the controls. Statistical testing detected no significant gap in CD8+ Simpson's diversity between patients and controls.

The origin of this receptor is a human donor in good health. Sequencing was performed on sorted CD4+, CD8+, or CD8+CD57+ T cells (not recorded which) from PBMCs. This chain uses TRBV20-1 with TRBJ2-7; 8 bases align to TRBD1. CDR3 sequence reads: CSAPSGTGQYF. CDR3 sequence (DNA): TGCAGTGCCCCATCCGGGACAGGGCAGTACTTC.